Following are 18 T cell receptor beta chains from one sample sequenced in a study of CD8 T cells in Susac syndrome. With random hexamers, 0.5 to 1 ug RNA was reverse transcribed. Each CDR3 protein gets one entry after TCRdb re-called the immunoSEQ multiplex PCR reads with MiXCR. Among about 150,000 distinct CDR3 sequences listed, around 95% were seen once. Sequencing input: CD4+ T cells from PBMCs. These receptors were obtained from a human donor with Susac syndrome.

This rearrangement joins TRBV20-1 to TRBJ2-4; D could derive from TRBD1 or TRBD2 (5 bases each). Looked up from germline, CDR1 is DFQATT and CDR2 is SNEGSKA (reference sequence). The CDR3 runs 12 residues. Trimming cost V 4 bases and J 10 bases, with 14 bases left between them. The CDR3 DNA reads TGCAGTGCTACCATTGGGGACCGGATTCAGTACTTC. This encodes CSATIGDRIQYF.

The chain has TRBV12-3 or TRBV12-4 and TRBJ2-7, with TRBD1 identical over 9 bases. The CDR3 is 13 amino acids. With V trimmed by 3 bases and J by 5 bases, 2 bases remained unmatched. CDR3 sequence reads: CASSFTGGDEQYF. The CDR3 DNA is TGTGCCAGCAGTTTCACAGGGGGCGACGAGCAGTACTTC.

The chain uses TRBV28 and TRBJ2-5; 10 nucleotides align to TRBD1. The V segment lost 5 bases and the J segment 5 bases; nucleotides outside the gene matches: 11. The CDR3 contains 16 residues. Germline V gene data show CDR1 as MDHEN and CDR2 as SYDVKM. Here the CDR3 DNA reads TGTGCCAGCAGTCTACCCGGGACAGGGGTGCGTGAGACCCAGTACTTC. This translates into CASSLPGTGVRETQYF.

The chain couples TRBV4-1 to TRBJ2-4; TRBD2 matches at 15 bases. The CDR3 has 18 amino acids. V trimming: 5 bases; J trimming: 1 base; junction bases outside the gene matches: 6. CDR1 and CDR2 from the germline V gene are MGHRA and YSYEKL. In nucleotides, the CDR3 is TGCGCCAGCAGCACGGGACTAGCGGGAGGACTGGCCAAAAACATTCAGTACTTC. Amino acid sequence: CASSTGLAGGLAKNIQYF.

The CDR3 region has the DNA TGCAGTGCCAGGGGACCCGGGACTAGCCGGGAGACCCAGTACTTC. Translated, it gives CSARGPGTSRETQYF. The chain recombines TRBV20-1 with TRBJ2-5, with TRBD2 matching over 9 bases. The CDR3 sequence is 15 residues long. Germline V CDR1 and CDR2: DFQATT, SNEGSKA (reference sequence). Trimming took 6 bases from V and 5 from J; bases not matched to a gene: 13.

This sequence joins TRBV27 and TRBJ1-5, with no clear D. Germline V gene data show CDR1 as MNHEY and CDR2 as SMNVEV (reference sequence). V lost 2 bases to trimming and J lost 1 base, with 6 bases between them. The CDR3 consists of 14 residues. CDR3 loop: CASSLGRSNQPQHF. The CDR3 nucleotides read TGTGCCAGCAGTTTAGGACGGAGCAATCAGCCCCAGCATTTT.

The chain employs TRBV12-3 or TRBV12-4 and TRBJ2-5; 12 positions agree with TRBD2. The CDR3 is 17 residues long. J lost 4 bases, V lost 5 bases, and 11 bases had no gene match. This CDR3 is CASSPRLAGAPRETQYF. DNA of the CDR3: TGTGCCAGCAGTCCCCGACTAGCGGGAGCCCCCCGAGAGACCCAGTACTTC.

This chain links TRBV4-1 with TRBJ1-2; D remains unclear. The CDR3 totals 12 residues. V lost 6 bases to trimming and J lost 1 base, with 6 bases between them. Germline V lookup: CDR1 MGHRA, CDR2 YSYEKL. CDR3 amino acids: CASSINNYGYTF. DNA for the CDR3: TGCGCCAGCAGTATAAATAACTATGGCTACACCTTC.

This rearrangement joins TRBV12-3 or TRBV12-4 to TRBJ2-2; D gene ambiguous. The CDR3 has 14 amino acids. The germline V and J ends were trimmed by 6 bases and 5 bases, with 13 bases remaining between them. The DNA of the CDR3 is TGTGCCAGCAGCCTTCAGTTAACTACCGGGGAGCTGTTTTTT. Its protein product is CASSLQLTTGELFF.

The J gene is TRBJ1-2, the V gene TRBV6-5; D is possibly TRBD1 (6 bases). The CDR3 has 17 residues. The ends were cut back, 5 bases at V and 6 bases at J, with 25 bases in the middle. Germline CDR1 and CDR2: MNHEY and SVGAGI. In DNA form, the CDR3 reads TGTGCCAGCAGTGACCCGAGGGGGGGAGGTGGCGGAAATGGCTACACCTTC. Encoded protein: CASSDPRGGGGGNGYTF.

This sequence joins TRBV6-1 and TRBJ2-3; TRBD2 aligns across 7 bases. There are 16 residues in the CDR3. Germline CDR1 is MNHNS and CDR2 is SASEGT. With 7 bases clipped from V and 4 bases from J, the junction kept 14 bases outside the gene matches. The CDR3 nucleotides are TGTGCCAGCATCCCCGGGGGGACTCCCAAGGCAGATACGCAGTATTTT. This translates into CASIPGGTPKADTQYF.

The chain joins TRBV20-1 to TRBJ1-5; maybe TRBD1 (5 bases). Germline lookup yields CDR1 DFQATT and CDR2 SNEGSKA (reference sequence). Trimming pared 6 bases from V and 2 bases from J, leaving 14 bases between. This CDR3 comprises 14 residues. The CDR3 bases are TGCAGTGCCGCAGCGGGACCACGCAATCAGCCCCAGCATTTT. It codes for CSAAAGPRNQPQHF.

This clonotype was counted a single time. V is TRBV4-1 and J is TRBJ2-1, with D hard to call. Trimming pared 1 base from V and 8 bases from J, leaving 9 bases between. This CDR3 is built from 13 residues. Germline-derived CDR1 and CDR2 are MGHRA and YSYEKL. CDR3 sequence: CASSQVPFHEQFF. CDR3 coding DNA: TGCGCCAGCAGCCAAGTGCCGTTTCATGAGCAGTTCTTC.

The chain couples TRBV4-1 to TRBJ1-1; 7 nucleotides line up with TRBD1. V gave up 2 bases and J gave up 10 bases; unmatched junction bases: 10. The CDR3 consists of 14 residues. Germline loops: CDR1 MGHRA, CDR2 YSYEKL. In nucleotides, the CDR3 is TGCGCCAGCAGCCAAAGCCTCTCCGGGACAGCAGCTTTCTTT. Translated: CASSQSLSGTAAFF.

The chain is built from TRBV5-4 and TRBJ2-5, with D unclear. The V end lost 4 bases, the J end lost 5 bases, and 15 bases lay between the germline ends. The CDR3 has 14 residues. Germline CDR1 and CDR2: SGHNT and YYREEE (reference sequence). The CDR3 here is CASSADLQSETQYF. The CDR3 DNA follows: TGTGCCAGCAGCGCGGACCTCCAGTCGGAGACCCAGTACTTC.

The chain carries TRBV4-2 and TRBJ1-1; no firm D call. Germline assignment: CDR1 LGHNA and CDR2 YNFKEQ. The length of the CDR3 is 14 residues. Between the trimmed V and J ends, which lost 4 bases and 5 bases, there was a span of 14 bases. CDR3 bases: TGTGCCAGCAGCCTCATCGGGGTGGGTACTGAAGCTTTCTTT. This codes for CASSLIGVGTEAFF.

The genes are TRBV20-1 and TRBJ2-1; no clear D. CDR1 is DFQATT, CDR2 SNEGSKA, per germline (reference sequence). This CDR3 has 14 residues. Deletions cut 2 bases from V and 7 bases from J, with 15 bases between. The CDR3 reads CSARSFQGLNEQFF. The CDR3 DNA follows: TGCAGTGCTAGAAGCTTCCAAGGATTGAATGAGCAGTTCTTC.

J is TRBJ1-5 and V is TRBV12-3 or TRBV12-4; D possibly corresponds to TRBD1 (5 bases). The CDR3 sequence is 16 residues long. Between the trimmed V and J ends, which lost 3 bases and 2 bases, there was a span of 14 bases. The CDR3 protein is CASSFAGTFGNQPQHF. The CDR3 DNA reads TGTGCCAGCAGTTTCGCAGGGACTTTCGGCAATCAGCCCCAGCATTTT.